Listed below are T cell receptor beta chains from one sample, sequenced in a study of patients and donors after allogeneic stem cell transplantation. Via MiXCR, TCRdb re-called the RT-PCR reads, giving one row per CDR3 protein. In the table there are 70,000 or so distinct CDR3 sequences, about 26% of which are singletons. The sample comprised blood, either unsorted or a sorted T cell fraction (not recorded which). The source is a human donor who was either an allogeneic HSCT recipient or a stem cell or donor lymphocyte infusion donor (not recorded which). It is not recorded whose cells these are; they may come from a transplant donor. Each CDR3 is given with its conserved first and last residue. D genes are given only for firm matches. Only part of the rows carry a size: once, few, many, or a class if the clone is expanded.

clone size	D gene	V gene	J gene	CDR3 DNA	CDR3 protein
-	-	TRBV7-9	TRBJ1-3	TGTGCCAGCAGGGGTTGGGACTCGCCCTCTGGAAACACCATATATTTT	CASRGWDSPSGNTIYF
-	TRBD2	TRBV10-3	TRBJ2-2	TGTGCCACCTACTCCCCGACTAGCGGGAGGGCCGGGGAGCTGTTTTTT	CATYSPTSGRAGELFF
-	TRBD1	TRBV9	TRBJ2-7	TGTGCCAGCAGCGGACAGGGGGACGCCTACGAGCAGTACTTC	CASSGQGDAYEQYF
few	-	TRBV5-1	TRBJ2-1	TGCGCCAGCAGCTTGGGGCCCCAGGGGTTAAGTGAGCAGTTCTTC	CASSLGPQGLSEQFF
-	-	TRBV4-3	TRBJ1-5	TGCGCCAGCAGCCAAGATACCGGATATCAGCCCCAGCATTTT	CASSQDTGYQPQHF
-	-	TRBV4-3	TRBJ1-2	TGCGCCAGCAGCCAAGATAAGGGCATAGCCTATGGCTACACCTTC	CASSQDKGIAYGYTF
few	-	TRBV27	TRBJ1-6	TGTGCCAGCAGTTCCAGGGTTTCACCCCTCCACTTT	CASSSRVSPLHF
-	TRBD1	TRBV19	TRBJ2-7	TGTGCCAGTAGACAGGGGGCTTCCTACGAGCAGTACTTC	CASRQGASYEQYF
-	-	TRBV5-6	TRBJ2-5	TGTGCCAGCCGTCCAGGGGGGAGGGAGACCCAGTACTTC	CASRPGGRETQYF
-	-	TRBV7-9	TRBJ2-1	TGTGCCAGCAGCTTATGGGCCCAGTGGGATGAGCAGTTCTTC	CASSLWAQWDEQFF
many	-	TRBV15	TRBJ1-4	TGTGCCACCAGCTCACGGTGGGGTGAAAAACTGTTTTTT	CATSSRWGEKLFF
-	-	TRBV2	TRBJ2-4	TGTGCCAGCAGTGAAGCGCGGCAGGAAAACATTCAGTACTTC	CASSEARQENIQYF
few	TRBD2	TRBV3-1	TRBJ2-3	TGTGCCAGCAGTGCAACTAGCGGACCCTGGGGTAGCACAGATACGCAGTATTTT	CASSATSGPWGSTDTQYF
-	-	TRBV20-1	TRBJ1-6	TGCAGTGCCAGAGAAGGAGCCAGGAGCTCCTATAATTCACCCCTCCACTTT	CSAREGARSSYNSPLHF
-	-	TRBV20-1	TRBJ2-5	TGCAGTGCTAGAGCCTCGACAGGGAGGGAGACCCAGTACTTC	CSARASTGRETQYF
-	-	TRBV19	TRBJ2-5	TGTGCCAGTAGTACCCCGGGCAGGGGGGTGGAGACCCAGTACTTC	CASSTPGRGVETQYF
-	-	TRBV2	TRBJ1-1	TGTGCCAGCAGTGTTTGGGACACTGAAGCTTTCTTT	CASSVWDTEAFF
-	TRBD2	TRBV7-9	TRBJ2-3	TGTGCCAGCAGCGACCGACTAGCGGGGGGATGCACAGATACGCAGTATTTT	CASSDRLAGGCTDTQYF
-	-	TRBV12-3/TRBV12-4	TRBJ2-3	TGTGCCAGCAGTTTGTACGGAGATACGCAGTATTTT	CASSLYGDTQYF
few	-	TRBV5-1	TRBJ2-1	TGCGCCAGCAGCTTGTTTTTCCCCAAAGGCAATGAGCAGTTCTTC	CASSLFFPKGNEQFF
few	-	TRBV7-3	TRBJ1-1	TGTGCCAGCAGCTTATGGGGGGTCAGCAAACTCGTTAACACTGAAGCTTTCTTT	CASSLWGVSKLVNTEAFF
many	-	TRBV2	TRBJ1-1	TGTGCCAGCAGTGTTCGGGAACTGAACACTGAAGCTTTCTTT	CASSVRELNTEAFF
-	TRBD1	TRBV7-9	TRBJ1-6	TGTGCCAGCAGCTCCGACAGGGTTCGTAATTCACCCCTCCACTTT	CASSSDRVRNSPLHF
few	-	TRBV4-3	TRBJ1-2	TGCGCCAGCAGCCAAGAGGTCGTAAGGGGATCCTATGGCTACACCTTC	CASSQEVVRGSYGYTF
few	TRBD2	TRBV3-1	TRBJ2-5	TGTGCCAGCAGCCAACCTCTAGCGGTGTACCAAGAGACCCAGTACTTC	CASSQPLAVYQETQYF
-	TRBD1	TRBV20-1	TRBJ1-1	TGCAGTGCTAGAGTTGACAGGGGGGGCACTGAAGCTTTCTTT	CSARVDRGGTEAFF